The 31 T cell receptor beta chains reported below all come from one sample, sequenced in a study of T cell responses to AZD1222 COVID-19 vaccine. The table came from immunoSEQ multiplex PCR; TCRdb's copy has only in-frame clones and leaves some out. In the table there are 150,000 to 200,000 clones, almost 95% of which are singletons. This sample comprised peripheral blood, obtained on day 0 of AZD1222 vaccination. The receptors originated from an adult in good health.

The rearrangement joins TRBV24-1 to TRBJ1-2; no reliable D call. This CDR3 spans 12 amino acids. V was shortened by 3 bases and J by 6 bases, with 7 bases between the two germline ends. CDR1 is KGHDR, CDR2 SFDVKD, per germline. This chain's CDR3 is CATSDGVHGYTF. The CDR3, as DNA: TGTGCCACCAGTGATGGGGTTCATGGCTACACCTTC.

The V and J genes are TRBV27 and TRBJ2-1, with a weak D call TRBD2 (6 bases). V dropped 6 bases and J dropped 0 bases, with 15 bases sitting between them. This CDR3 region has 16 residues. From germline, CDR1 is MNHEY and CDR2 SMNVEV (reference sequence). The CDR3 sequence is CASRIGTPSSYNEQFF. The CDR3 DNA follows: TGTGCCAGCAGAATCGGGACTCCTAGCTCCTACAATGAGCAGTTCTTC.

The rearrangement uses TRBV28 and TRBJ1-2, with 7 bases matching TRBD1. This CDR3 has 14 amino acids. Per germline, CDR1 MDHEN and CDR2 SYDVKM. With 3 bases clipped from V and 2 bases from J, the junction kept 3 bases outside the gene matches. CDR3 nucleotide sequence: TGTGCCAGCAGTTTTTCGACAGGGAACTATGGCTACACCTTC. Its protein product is CASSFSTGNYGYTF.

J is TRBJ2-4 and V is TRBV5-8, with 13 bases identical to TRBD2. The ends lost 4 bases at V and 8 bases at J; junction bases unmatched: 9. The germline CDR1 and CDR2 sequences are SGHTS and YDEGEE. The CDR3 length is 16 residues. CDR3 DNA: TGTGCCAGCAGCCCAGGACTAGCGGGAGATACTGACATTCAGTACTTC. It codes for CASSPGLAGDTDIQYF.

V and J are TRBV7-9 and TRBJ1-3; 10 bases match TRBD1. The germline V gene encodes CDR1 SEHNR and CDR2 FQNEAQ (reference sequence). Trimming removed 5 bases from V and 8 bases from J; junction bases left unmatched: 12. The length of the CDR3 is 16 residues. The CDR3 reads CASSSRDRGTRDTIYF. The CDR3 region has the DNA TGTGCCAGCAGCAGCCGGGACAGGGGCACTCGGGACACCATATATTTT. Based on the CDR3 plus reference TRBV7-9 and TRBJ1-3, the full variable domain is DTGVSQNPRHKITKRGQNVTFRCDPISEHNRLYWYRQTLGQGPEFLTYFQNEAQLEKSRLLSDRFSAERPKGSFSTLEIQRTEQGDSAMYLCASSSRDRGTRDTIYFGEGSWLTVV.

CDR3 sequence: CASSLDWGRGTEAFF. CDR3 DNA: TGCGCCAGCAGCTTGGACTGGGGAAGGGGCACTGAAGCTTTCTTT. The rearrangement uses TRBV5-1 and TRBJ1-1, with D perhaps TRBD1 (5 bases). Per germline, CDR1 SGHRS and CDR2 YFSETQ. Trimming stripped 0 bases from V and 4 bases from J, with 13 bases between. The CDR3 runs to 15 residues.

Written as DNA, the CDR3 is TGTGCCATCGAATCGCAAAGGGGTTACGAGCAGTACTTC. Translation: CAIESQRGYEQYF. The chain joins TRBV10-3 to TRBJ2-7, with TRBD1 as a possible D gene (5 bases). Germline values: CDR1 ENHRY, CDR2 SYGVKD. Trimming cost V 8 bases and J 4 bases, with 15 bases left between them. This CDR3 is 13 amino acids long.

The rearrangement joins TRBV19 to TRBJ2-7; 7 nucleotides align to TRBD2. The CDR3 is 11 amino acids. CDR1 LNHDA and CDR2 SQIVND come from the germline V gene (reference sequence). Trimming took 11 bases from V and 3 from J; bases not matched to a gene: 4. DNA for the CDR3: TGTGCCCACGCTAGCGGCTACGAGCAGTACTTC. The encoded protein is CAHASGYEQYF.

The chain has TRBV6-2 or TRBV6-3 and TRBJ2-3; 10 bases are shared with TRBD2. The CDR3 runs to 19 residues. Germline V lookup: CDR1 MNHEY, CDR2 SVGEGT. The V segment lost 4 bases and the J segment 0 bases; nucleotides outside the gene matches: 13. The CDR3 loop reads CASSSIGTSDPSSTDTQYF. DNA of the CDR3: TGTGCCAGCAGTTCCATCGGGACTAGCGACCCCTCTAGCACAGATACGCAGTATTTT.

This chain uses TRBV4-1 with TRBJ2-1; possibly TRBD1 for D (5 bases). The CDR3 length is 16 residues. Germline loops: CDR1 MGHRA, CDR2 YSYEKL. The V and J ends lost 0 bases and 3 bases respectively, with 12 bases between them. The CDR3 protein is CASSQDMAGRYNEQFF. The CDR3 nucleotides read TGCGCCAGCAGCCAAGATATGGCAGGGCGCTACAATGAGCAGTTCTTC.

This chain connects TRBV6-5 to TRBJ2-7; D tentatively reads TRBD1 or TRBD2 (5 bases each). Trimming stripped 6 bases from V and 2 bases from J, with 17 bases between. Germline CDR1 reads MNHEY; CDR2 reads SVGAGI. This CDR3 is built from 15 residues. The CDR3 DNA reads as TGTGCCAGCAGCCTCCGGGACGGCCGGACCTACGAGCAGTACTTC. This gives the protein CASSLRDGRTYEQYF.

The chain is built from TRBV24-1 and TRBJ2-7; 7 positions agree with TRBD1. There are 13 residues in the CDR3. The V segment lost 4 bases and the J segment 5 bases; nucleotides outside the gene matches: 4. CDR1 and CDR2 (germline): KGHDR, SFDVKD. CDR3 DNA: TGTGCCACCAGTGACCGTGACAGGGACGAGCAGTACTTC. This encodes CATSDRDRDEQYF.

This chain uses TRBV30 with TRBJ1-1, with 7 bases that match TRBD1. The CDR3 has 14 residues. From germline, CDR1 is GTSNPN and CDR2 SVGIG (reference sequence). The J segment lost 1 base and the V segment lost 2 bases, leaving 4 bases of the junction unmatched. CDR3 amino acids: CAWSLHRGNTEAFF. The DNA for the CDR3 is TGTGCCTGGAGTCTTCACAGGGGGAACACTGAAGCTTTCTTT.

This rearrangement joins TRBV23-1 to TRBJ2-1, with 10 bases aligning to TRBD1. TRBV23-1 is known as an ORF, though its function is uncertain. CDR3 size: 18 residues. V lost 1 base, J lost 3 bases, and 9 bases stayed unmatched. Written as DNA, the CDR3 is TGCGCCAGCAGTCAATTACATTCGGGACAGGGGCACTACAATGAGCAGTTCTTC. Translating it yields CASSQLHSGQGHYNEQFF.

The chain joins TRBV4-3 to TRBJ2-7; the D gene is possibly TRBD2 (5 bases). Germline V gene data show CDR1 as LGHNA and CDR2 as YSLEER. V lost 3 bases, J lost 2 bases, and 17 bases lay in between. This CDR3 has 16 residues. The CDR3, as DNA: TGCGCCAGCAGCCAGACCGCTCGGACTCTTGCCTACGAGCAGTACTTC. This gives the protein CASSQTARTLAYEQYF.

The chain links TRBV10-1 to TRBJ2-3, with 9 bases fitting TRBD2. The CDR3 loop spans 18 amino acids. Germline lookup yields CDR1 WNHNN and CDR2 SYGVQD (reference sequence). V shed 1 base, J shed 7 bases, and the junction held 15 bases outside the gene matches. CDR3 region: CASSEFFPTSGPSNTQYF. The CDR3 nucleotides read TGCGCCAGCAGTGAGTTTTTCCCGACTAGCGGACCCTCAAATACGCAGTATTTT.

This clone was detected only once. This chain connects TRBV11-2 to TRBJ2-7; 10 bases agree with TRBD1. Germline V gene data show CDR1 as SGHAT and CDR2 as FQNNGV. CDR3 length: 17 residues. V lost 4 bases to trimming and J lost 3 bases; unmatched junction nucleotides: 12. CDR3 in DNA: TGTGCCAGCAGCTCTAGAAAGACAGGGGGCGCTATCTACGAGCAGTACTTC. Residues: CASSSRKTGGAIYEQYF.

This chain links TRBV5-1 with TRBJ2-1; 11 bases line up with TRBD2. The V segment lost 1 base and the J segment 4 bases; nucleotides outside the gene matches: 4. The CDR3 length is 16 residues. Germline assignment: CDR1 SGHRS and CDR2 YFSETQ. CDR3 amino acids: CASSLLGTSGYNEQFF. The CDR3 nucleotides read TGCGCCAGCAGCTTGTTGGGGACTAGCGGATACAATGAGCAGTTCTTC.

The chain is built from TRBV29-1 and TRBJ2-1; TRBD1 might be the D (8 bases). Looked up from germline, CDR1 is SQVTM and CDR2 is ANQGSEA. The length of the CDR3 is 16 residues. V shed 4 bases and J shed 5 bases, with 21 bases lying between them. CDR3 residues: CSVGTGRGAINNEQFF. In DNA, the CDR3 is TGCAGCGTTGGGACAGGGAGGGGCGCAATCAACAATGAGCAGTTCTTC.

The V call is TRBV4-2, the J call TRBJ2-1; TRBD2 matches at 8 bases. Germline CDR1 LGHNA, CDR2 YNFKEQ. V was clipped by 1 base and J by 6 bases; unmatched bases: 11. The CDR3 totals 17 residues. The CDR3 region is CASSQGTPGGAINEQFF. The DNA for the CDR3 is TGTGCCAGCAGCCAAGGCACTCCGGGGGGGGCCATCAATGAGCAGTTCTTC.

The chain joins TRBV19 to TRBJ1-1, with a possible D match to TRBD1 (5 bases). CDR3 length: 13 residues. The germline CDR1 and CDR2 sequences are LNHDA and SQIVND (reference sequence). The ends were cut back, 6 bases at V and 11 bases at J, with 19 bases in the middle. In nucleotides, the CDR3 is TGTGCCAGTAGGGACCGGGACCCAGGCTGGGCTTTCTTT. Translation: CASRDRDPGWAFF.

The rearrangement uses TRBV27 and TRBJ2-1, with a weak D call TRBD2 (7 bases). Germline V gene lookup returns CDR1 MNHEY and CDR2 SMNVEV (reference sequence). Trimming stripped 6 bases from V and 8 bases from J, with 14 bases between. CDR3 size: 13 residues. This CDR3 is CASREWGGHEQFF. In DNA form, the CDR3 reads TGTGCCAGCAGGGAATGGGGGGGGCATGAGCAGTTCTTC.

V is TRBV5-8 and J is TRBJ2-7; D not certain. The length of the CDR3 is 13 residues. V was pared by 2 bases and J by 3 bases, with 9 bases between. Germline V gene sequence: CDR1 SGHTS, CDR2 YDEGEE. CDR3 nucleotide sequence: TGTGCCAGCAGCTTAGTCAGGAACTACGAGCAGTACTTC. As protein: CASSLVRNYEQYF.

V usage is TRBV5-4 and J usage is TRBJ2-5, with D tentatively TRBD1 (5 bases). V was clipped by 4 bases and J by 2 bases, with 15 bases between them. Germline loops: CDR1 SGHNT, CDR2 YYREEE (reference sequence). The CDR3 has 15 amino acids. DNA for the CDR3: TGTGCCAGCAGCAACGTCCGCGGACAACAAGAGACCCAGTACTTC. Protein sequence: CASSNVRGQQETQYF.

This chain joins TRBV7-8 and TRBJ1-3; tentative D call: TRBD1 (6 bases). V dropped 5 bases and J dropped 3 bases, with 14 bases sitting between them. CDR3 length equals 15 residues. Germline-derived CDR1 and CDR2 are SGHVS and FQNEAQ. CDR3 DNA sequence: TGTGCCAGCAGCCTCCGGGACATAAATGGAAACACCATATATTTT. Its protein is CASSLRDINGNTIYF.

This clone was seen only once. The chain uses TRBV2 and TRBJ1-3; D perhaps matches TRBD1 (5 bases). Trimming stripped 6 bases from V and 8 bases from J, with 20 bases between. This CDR3 has 15 residues. Germline V gives CDR1 SNHLY, CDR2 FYNNEI. The DNA of the CDR3 is TGTGCCAGCAGGGAACAAGGGGCTACGGTTTACACCATATATTTT. This translates into CASREQGATVYTIYF.

The J gene is TRBJ2-2, the V gene TRBV2; 7 bases align to TRBD1. The germline CDR1 and CDR2 sequences are SNHLY and FYNNEI. After removal of 7 bases from V and 4 bases from J, the junction contained 6 bases not matched to a gene. The CDR3 covers 14 residues. CDR3 amino acids: CASKPDRATGELFF. Here the CDR3 DNA reads TGTGCCAGCAAACCCGACAGGGCCACCGGGGAGCTGTTTTTT.

The chain couples TRBV19 to TRBJ2-7; either TRBD1 or TRBD2 may fit D (6 bases each). The CDR3 spans 14 residues. Trimming removed 5 bases from V and 2 bases from J, with 13 bases in between. Germline V gene sequence: CDR1 LNHDA, CDR2 SQIVND (reference sequence). The CDR3 DNA reads as TGTGCCAGTAGTCCCAAGGGGGGAACCTACGAGCAGTACTTC. Protein product: CASSPKGGTYEQYF. Together with reference TRBV19 and TRBJ2-7, the CDR3 gives the full variable domain: DGGITQSPKYLFRKEGQNVTLSCEQNLNHDAMYWYRQDPGQGLRLIYYSQIVNDFQKGDIAEGYSVSREKKESFPLTVTSAQKNPTAFYLCASSPKGGTYEQYFGPGTRLTVT.

V and J are TRBV6-5 and TRBJ2-7, with 9 bases identical to TRBD2. CDR3 size: 15 residues. J lost 3 bases, V lost 6 bases, and 9 bases had no gene match. From germline, CDR1 is MNHEY and CDR2 SVGAGI. CDR3 in amino acids: CASSHLAGQRYEQYF. CDR3 DNA sequence: TGTGCCAGCAGCCATCTAGCGGGGCAACGCTACGAGCAGTACTTC.

This chain connects TRBV5-6 to TRBJ2-1; possible D gene TRBD2, 6 bases. Trimming removed 4 bases at V and 8 bases at J, with 16 bases between. CDR3 length: 14 residues. Germline V lookup: CDR1 SGHDT, CDR2 YYEEEE. The CDR3 loop reads CASSAGLVSHEQFF. For the CDR3, the DNA is TGTGCCAGCAGCGCGGGACTCGTCTCACATGAGCAGTTCTTC.

The gene calls are TRBV6-5 and TRBJ1-1; D might be TRBD1 (5 bases). The length of the CDR3 is 15 residues. In germline, CDR1 is MNHEY, CDR2 SVGAGI. V lost 6 bases and J lost 1, with 15 bases in between. CDR3 amino acids: CASREDTLWNTEAFF. In DNA form, the CDR3 reads TGTGCCAGCAGGGAGGACACCCTCTGGAACACTGAAGCTTTCTTT.